These 7 T cell receptor beta chains came from one sample sequenced in a study of T cell repertoires in cytomegalovirus infection. TCRdb redid the calling of the reads with MiXCR, one entry per CDR3 protein. The data hold about 190,000 distinct CDR3 sequences, with about 30% observed a single time. Sequenced material: PBMCs. Source of these receptors: a human donor in good health (CMV status not recorded). Some clones in this sample may be carry-over from other donors' samples.

The chain couples TRBV5-6 to TRBJ1-1; D may be TRBD1 (5 bases). This CDR3 has 15 residues. V gave up 0 bases and J gave up 2 bases, with 11 bases separating them. The germline V gene has CDR1 SGHDT and CDR2 YYEEEE. The CDR3 region is CASSLGAGINTEAFF. The DNA for the CDR3 is TGTGCCAGCAGCTTGGGAGCAGGGATAAACACTGAAGCTTTCTTT.

This clonotype was recorded a few times. The CDR3 loop reads CASSLIGFQPQHF. The CDR3 DNA follows: TGTGCCAGCAGCCTCATAGGGTTCCAGCCCCAGCATTTT. The genes are TRBV7-8 and TRBJ1-5, with D hard to call. In germline, CDR1 is SGHVS, CDR2 FQNEAQ. The CDR3 runs to 13 residues. The V and J ends lost 5 bases and 7 bases respectively, with 12 bases between them.

This clonotype occurred a few times. This chain joins TRBV4-1 and TRBJ1-4, with 7 bases matching TRBD1. The CDR3 is 15 amino acids. The J segment lost 4 bases and the V segment lost 3 bases, leaving 5 bases of the junction unmatched. CDR1 and CDR2 (germline): MGHRA, YSYEKL. Written as DNA, the CDR3 is TGCGCCAGCAGCCAGTGGGACAGCTTTAATGAAAAACTGTTTTTT. This encodes CASSQWDSFNEKLFF.

The chain joins TRBV23-1 to TRBJ2-4; 7 bases line up with TRBD2. TRBV23-1 belongs to the ORF category, with a function that is uncertain. The CDR3 contains 16 residues. Losses at the gene ends were 0 bases for V and 8 bases for J; bases not matched to a gene: 10. The CDR3 protein is CASSQSDLGRVDIQYF. The CDR3 region has the DNA TGCGCCAGCAGTCAATCGGATTTGGGGAGGGTCGACATTCAGTACTTC.

In its sample, this clonotype was seen many times. The chain recombines TRBV6-1 with TRBJ2-1, with TRBD1 identical over 9 bases. The CDR3 covers 16 residues. Germline V gives CDR1 MNHNS, CDR2 SASEGT. V shed 2 bases and J 7 bases; nucleotides not matched to a gene: 9. The CDR3 region is CASSEQTGGAWNEQFF. The CDR3 DNA reads TGTGCCAGCAGTGAACAAACAGGGGGCGCGTGGAATGAGCAGTTCTTC.

About this clonotype itself: This could be a read error, since a much larger clone is one nucleotide away. This chain connects TRBV7-2 to TRBJ2-1; D is tentatively TRBD1 or TRBD2 (7 bases each). Germline-derived CDR1 and CDR2 are SGHTA and FQGNSA. V was clipped by 10 bases and J by 6 bases, with 19 bases between them. CDR3 length equals 14 residues. The CDR3 nucleotides are TGTGCCACACAAGCGGGACAGAGGTCCAATGAGCAGTTCTTC. Protein: CATQAGQRSNEQFF.

A few counts support this clonotype. The V call is TRBV6-1, the J call TRBJ1-1; D unresolved. The CDR3 consists of 13 residues. V lost 2 bases, J lost 5 bases, and 9 bases lay in between. Looked up from germline, CDR1 is MNHNS and CDR2 is SASEGT. CDR3 residues: CASSESPRTEAFF. The CDR3 DNA is TGTGCCAGCAGTGAATCCCCGCGGACTGAAGCTTTCTTT.